What follows are 11 T cell receptor beta chains derived from one specimen sequenced in a study of T cell responses to AZD1222 COVID-19 vaccine. Produced via immunoSEQ multiplex PCR; TCRdb's table is partial and in-frame only. Among fewer than 150,000 clones listed, over 85% were seen once. The sample consisted of peripheral blood, taken on day 0 of AZD1222 vaccination. The origin of the receptors is an adult in good health.

This chain joins TRBV6-1 and TRBJ2-7; D remains unclear. This CDR3 comprises 14 residues. Trimming took off 1 base at V and 0 bases at J, with 7 bases between the two ends. CDR1 and CDR2 (germline): MNHNS, SASEGT. DNA of the CDR3: TGTGCCAGCAGTGAAGTTCCGATCTCCTACGAGCAGTACTTC. Protein sequence: CASSEVPISYEQYF.

The rearrangement links TRBV2 to TRBJ2-7; D gene unclear. Germline V lookup: CDR1 SNHLY, CDR2 FYNNEI. Trimming left V 0 bases short and J 6 bases short, with 9 bases between. This CDR3 has 13 residues. The CDR3 DNA sequence: TGTGCCAGCAGTGAAGCATCCAGCCTCGAGCAGTACTTC. Amino acid sequence: CASSEASSLEQYF. Combining the CDR3 with reference TRBV2 and TRBJ2-7 gives the whole variable domain EPEVTQTPSHQVTQMGQEVILRCVPISNHLYFYWYRQILGQKVEFLVSFYNNEISEKSEIFDDQFSVERPDGSNFTLKIRSTKLEDSAMYFCASSEASSLEQYFGPGTRLTVT.

The rearrangement uses TRBV5-1 and TRBJ2-5; no definite D call. The CDR3 runs 16 residues. With 2 bases removed from V and 2 bases from J, the gap between germline ends came to 16 bases. In germline, CDR1 is SGHRS, CDR2 YFSETQ. The chain's CDR3 is CASSLTSDPRQETQYF. DNA for the CDR3: TGCGCCAGCAGCTTAACCTCGGACCCCCGGCAAGAGACCCAGTACTTC.

This rearrangement joins TRBV29-1 to TRBJ1-2; 10 bases fit TRBD1. V shed 0 bases, J shed 7 bases, and the junction held 8 bases outside the gene matches. Per germline, CDR1 SQVTM and CDR2 ANQGSEA. The CDR3 loop spans 15 amino acids. In DNA, the CDR3 is TGCAGCGTTGAAGATCTTGGACAGGGGGAGAGTGGCTACACCTTC. Translating it yields CSVEDLGQGESGYTF. Full variable domain (remainder filled in from reference TRBV29-1 and TRBJ1-2): SAVISQKPSRDICQRGTSLTIQCQVDSQVTMMFWYRQQPGQSLTLIATANQGSEATYESGFVIDKFPISRPNLTFSTLTVSNMSPEDSSIYLCSVEDLGQGESGYTFGSGTRLTVV.

CDR3 DNA sequence: TGCGCCAGCAGCTTCGGCAGGGAGTCCTACGAGCAGTACTTC. Amino acids: CASSFGRESYEQYF. The chain employs TRBV5-1 and TRBJ2-7; D is possibly TRBD1 or TRBD2 (5 bases each). The V end was cut by 2 bases, the J end by 1 base, with 10 bases between. The CDR3 length is 14 residues. Germline CDR1 SGHRS, CDR2 YFSETQ. Full variable domain (missing parts from reference TRBV5-1 and TRBJ2-7): KAGVTQTPRYLIKTRGQQVTLSCSPISGHRSVSWYQQTPGQGLQFLFEYFSETQRNKGNFPGRFSGRQFSNSRSEMNVSTLELGDSALYLCASSFGRESYEQYFGPGTRLTVT.

Turning to this clone: Relative to the germline gene, one junction end is altered; a read error may explain this. V is TRBV19 and J is TRBJ2-1, with 10 nucleotides matching TRBD2. The CDR3 is made up of 14 amino acids. Germline V gives CDR1 LNHDA, CDR2 SQIVND (reference sequence). CDR3 sequence reads: CASSVTHPPGLALF. CDR3 bases: TGTGCCAGTAGTGTTACTCACCCCCCGGGACTAGCGCTCTTC. Supplemented by reference TRBV19 and TRBJ2-1, the full variable domain reads DGGITQSPKYLFRKEGQNVTLSCEQNLNHDAMYWYRQDPGQGLRLIYYSQIVNDFQKGDIAEGYSVSREKKESFPLTVTSAQKNPTAFYLCASSVTHPPGLALFGPGTRLTVL.

Only one count was recorded for this clone. V is TRBV12-5 and J is TRBJ2-5, with 12 bases fitting TRBD1. J lost 5 bases, V lost 7 bases, and 35 bases had no gene match. The CDR3 length is 24 residues. Germline V gives CDR1 LGHNT, CDR2 FRNRAP. CDR3 loop: CASATYPTGQGALPNLREWETQYF. DNA for the CDR3: TGTGCTAGTGCCACCTACCCGACGGGACAGGGGGCTTTGCCCAACTTGAGGGAGTGGGAGACCCAGTACTTC.

This clone was seen a handful of times. The chain recombines TRBV6-5 with TRBJ1-6; the match to TRBD1 covers 9 bases. V lost 6 bases to trimming and J lost 9 bases; unmatched junction nucleotides: 6. CDR1 is MNHEY and CDR2 is SVGAGI in the germline V gene. The CDR3 sequence is 14 residues long. Here the CDR3 DNA reads TGTGCCAGCAGGAAAACAGGGGGCGGTTCACCCCTCCACTTT. Its protein product is CASRKTGGGSPLHF.

The rearrangement uses TRBV2 and TRBJ2-5, with a tentative D call TRBD1 (6 bases). Trimming stripped 1 base from V and 7 bases from J, with 10 bases between. This CDR3 has 13 residues. Germline V gene sequence: CDR1 SNHLY, CDR2 FYNNEI. CDR3 amino acids: CASSEGGQGTQYF. The CDR3 DNA reads TGTGCCAGCAGTGAAGGGGGGCAGGGGACCCAGTACTTC.

The CDR3 loop is CASSGTQLTDTQYF. The CDR3 DNA sequence: TGTGCCAGCTCCGGGACTCAACTCACAGATACGCAGTATTTT. The chain has TRBV18 and TRBJ2-3; D possibly corresponds to TRBD2 (6 bases). Germline assignment: CDR1 KGHSH and CDR2 LQKENI. CDR3 length: 14 amino acids. Trimming removed 6 bases at V and 2 bases at J, with 12 bases between.

The rearrangement uses TRBV10-3 and TRBJ2-7; TRBD2 matches at 12 bases. The CDR3 consists of 12 residues. V lost 10 bases to trimming and J lost 7 bases; unmatched junction nucleotides: 5. The V gene's germline CDR1 is ENHRY and CDR2 SYGVKD. The DNA for the CDR3 is TGTGCCACTAGCGGGAGGGCGGCGGAGCAGTACTTC. The encoded protein is CATSGRAAEQYF.